Below, 28 T cell receptor beta chains from the same sample are listed, as sequenced in a study of blood T cell repertoires in COVID-19. Profiled with immunoSEQ multiplex PCR; TCRdb holds only in-frame clones, not every one. Of about 36,000 clones listed, just over 90% are singletons. Specimen: peripheral blood. The source is a human donor in a cohort sampled during active COVID-19.

The rearrangement uses TRBV7-9 and TRBJ1-1, with 10 bases identical to TRBD1. Losses at the gene ends were 1 base for V and 5 bases for J; bases not matched to a gene: 4. Germline-derived CDR1 and CDR2 are SEHNR and FQNEAQ (reference sequence). The CDR3 contains 15 residues. The CDR3 protein is CASSLGGTGETEAFF. In nucleotides, the CDR3 is TGTGCCAGCAGCTTAGGCGGGACAGGGGAGACTGAAGCTTTCTTT.

The genes are TRBV12-3 or TRBV12-4 and TRBJ2-1, with D perhaps TRBD1 (7 bases). The V and J ends lost 3 bases and 8 bases respectively, with 8 bases between them. The CDR3 is 12 residues long. Here the CDR3 reads CASSFRGDEQFF. As DNA, the CDR3 is TGTGCCAGCAGTTTCAGGGGGGATGAGCAGTTCTTC.

V and J are TRBV4-1 and TRBJ2-7, with a tentative D call TRBD2 (6 bases). V lost 0 bases, J lost 6 bases, and 15 bases lay in between. The CDR3 spans 15 residues. The V gene's germline CDR1 is MGHRA and CDR2 YSYEKL. The CDR3 region is CASSQDPGSRIEQYF. The CDR3 nucleotides are TGCGCCAGCAGCCAAGATCCCGGGAGTCGGATCGAGCAGTACTTC.

The chain links TRBV7-2 to TRBJ1-1; TRBD1 matches at 7 bases. V lost 4 bases to trimming and J lost 1 base; unmatched junction nucleotides: 12. The CDR3 loop spans 17 amino acids. Germline loops: CDR1 SGHTA, CDR2 FQGNSA. This chain's CDR3 is CASSSLSTGIRNTEAFF. In nucleotides, the CDR3 is TGTGCCAGCAGCTCGCTCTCGACAGGGATAAGGAACACTGAAGCTTTCTTT.

This sequence joins TRBV27 and TRBJ1-6; D may be TRBD1 (6 bases). The CDR3 spans 16 residues. Germline V gene lookup returns CDR1 MNHEY and CDR2 SMNVEV (reference sequence). Trimming took 6 bases from V and 7 from J, leaving 19 bases between them. The CDR3 spells CASRPHRASQNSPLHF. For the CDR3, the DNA is TGTGCCAGCAGACCCCACAGGGCTTCTCAAAATTCACCCCTCCACTTT.

The rearrangement links TRBV7-9 to TRBJ2-7; 9 positions match TRBD1. The CDR3 is made up of 15 amino acids. Germline CDR1 SEHNR, CDR2 FQNEAQ (reference sequence). The V segment lost 5 bases and the J segment 3 bases; nucleotides outside the gene matches: 8. Here the CDR3 reads CASSRTGTGIYEQYF. In DNA, the CDR3 is TGTGCCAGCAGCCGGACCGGGACAGGGATCTACGAGCAGTACTTC.

The chain recombines TRBV28 with TRBJ2-1; 9 bases map to TRBD2. The CDR3 runs to 15 residues. CDR1 is MDHEN, CDR2 SYDVKM, per germline. V lost 2 bases to trimming and J lost 4 bases; unmatched junction nucleotides: 3. CDR3 in amino acids: CASSLASGDYNEQFF. CDR3 DNA sequence: TGTGCCAGCAGTTTAGCTAGCGGGGATTACAATGAGCAGTTCTTC.

The chain links TRBV7-8 to TRBJ2-1; 11 bases align to TRBD2. The germline V gene encodes CDR1 SGHVS and CDR2 FQNEAQ. The CDR3 has 16 residues. Losses at the gene ends were 5 bases for V and 5 bases for J; bases not matched to a gene: 8. Here the CDR3 reads CASSRTSSGRHNEQFF. The CDR3, as DNA: TGTGCCAGCAGCCGGACCTCTAGCGGGAGGCACAATGAGCAGTTCTTC. Complete variable domain (other parts from reference TRBV7-8 and TRBJ2-1): GAGVSQSPRYKVAKRGQDVALRCDPISGHVSLFWYQQALGQGPEFLTYFQNEAQLDKSGLPSDRFFAERPEGSVSTLKIQRTQQEDSAVYLCASSRTSSGRHNEQFFGPGTRLTVL.

The chain has TRBV28 and TRBJ2-2, with 10 bases lining up with TRBD1. The germline gives CDR1 MDHEN, CDR2 SYDVKM. This CDR3 comprises 16 residues. V lost 5 bases to trimming and J lost 3 bases; unmatched junction nucleotides: 6. The CDR3 DNA sequence: TGTGCCAGCAGTCCCCGGACAGGGGGGGACACCGGGGAGCTGTTTTTT. Amino acids: CASSPRTGGDTGELFF.

The chain links TRBV5-1 to TRBJ2-1; 9 bases map to TRBD2. V lost 1 base to trimming and J lost 5 bases; unmatched junction nucleotides: 7. The CDR3 has 16 residues. Germline values: CDR1 SGHRS, CDR2 YFSETQ. The CDR3 loop is CASSLPSGTNNNEQFF. The CDR3 DNA is TGCGCCAGCAGCTTGCCTAGCGGGACTAATAACAATGAGCAGTTCTTC.

The rearrangement links TRBV4-1 to TRBJ1-5; D is perhaps TRBD1 (5 bases). CDR1 is MGHRA and CDR2 is YSYEKL in the germline V gene. V lost 1 base and J lost 4, with 11 bases in between. The CDR3 totals 15 residues. CDR3 sequence: CASSQGHGGNQPQHF. The CDR3 DNA sequence: TGCGCCAGCAGCCAAGGTCATGGGGGGAATCAGCCCCAGCATTTT.

This clone has a single count. This chain connects TRBV3-1 (or the pseudogene TRBV3-2) to TRBJ2-7; D might be TRBD2 (5 bases). The germline CDR1 and CDR2 sequences are LGHDT and YNNKEL (reference sequence). V shed 6 bases and J shed 5 bases, with 8 bases lying between them. This CDR3 spans 11 amino acids. Written as DNA, the CDR3 is TGTGCCAGCAGGGGAGCGGACGAGCAGTACTTC. Its protein is CASRGADEQYF.

The rearrangement links TRBV5-1 to TRBJ2-7; 9 nucleotides line up with TRBD2. CDR1 and CDR2 from the germline V gene are SGHRS and YFSETQ. The CDR3 length is 15 residues. The V and J ends lost 1 base and 3 bases, in that order; junction bases with no gene match: 5. Here the CDR3 DNA reads TGCGCCAGCAGCTTGACTAGCGGGCTCCTCTACGAGCAGTACTTC. This gives the protein CASSLTSGLLYEQYF.

The rearrangement joins TRBV12-3 or TRBV12-4 to TRBJ2-5; no firm D call. The CDR3 loop spans 13 amino acids. V was cut by 3 bases and J by 3 bases, with 8 bases left in between. The CDR3 DNA is TGTGCCAGCAGTTTCTTTAGCAAAGAGACCCAGTACTTC. This translates into CASSFFSKETQYF.

The rearrangement links TRBV5-1 to TRBJ2-7; a possible D gene is TRBD2 (6 bases). V was trimmed by 4 bases and J by 2 bases, leaving 16 bases between them. Germline V gives CDR1 SGHRS, CDR2 YFSETQ. The CDR3 is 15 amino acids. The CDR3 loop is CASSPFPRGTYEQYF. DNA for the CDR3: TGCGCCAGCAGCCCCTTTCCCCGGGGGACCTACGAGCAGTACTTC.

The rearrangement uses TRBV7-9 and TRBJ2-7; D perhaps matches TRBD2 (6 bases). Between the trimmed V and J ends, which lost 1 base and 5 bases, there was a span of 15 bases. From germline, CDR1 is SEHNR and CDR2 FQNEAQ (reference sequence). This CDR3 spans 15 amino acids. The CDR3 is CASSLGFGGRDEQYF. CDR3 in DNA: TGTGCCAGCAGCTTAGGATTCGGGGGTCGGGACGAGCAGTACTTC.

V gene TRBV3-1 (or the pseudogene TRBV3-2) combines with J gene TRBJ1-4; no clear D. V was shortened by 4 bases and J by 8 bases, with 14 bases between the two germline ends. The CDR3 totals 14 residues. CDR1 and CDR2 (germline): LGHDT, YNNKEL (reference sequence). The chain's CDR3 is CASSLRGVQEKLFF. The DNA of the CDR3 is TGTGCCAGCAGCCTCCGCGGGGTGCAGGAAAAACTGTTTTTT.

The CDR3 sequence: CASSARQKNTEAFF. For the CDR3, the DNA is TGTGCCAGCAGCGCTAGACAGAAGAACACTGAAGCTTTCTTT. The rearrangement links TRBV9 to TRBJ1-1; a weak D match, TRBD1 (5 bases). Looked up from germline, CDR1 is SGDLS and CDR2 is YYNGEE. The V gene lost 3 bases and the J gene lost 1 base, with 10 bases spanning the gap. The CDR3 is 14 amino acids.

This sequence joins TRBV21-1 and TRBJ1-5. TRBV21-1 is tagged as a pseudogene. The CDR3 is 18 amino acids. The CDR3 nucleotides read TGTGCCAGCAGCCGAGGGGGGGAGGTGCCACCTAGCAATCAGCCCCAGCATTTT. This codes for CASSRGGEVPPSNQPQHF.

The V and J genes are TRBV5-8 and TRBJ2-3; possibly TRBD2 for D (5 bases). The ends were cut back, 6 bases at V and 0 bases at J, with 17 bases in the middle. The CDR3 is 16 amino acids. The germline CDR1 and CDR2 sequences are SGHTS and YDEGEE. This CDR3 is CASNRGSGSSTDTQYF. In DNA form, the CDR3 reads TGTGCCAGCAACAGAGGGTCGGGATCCAGCACAGATACGCAGTATTTT.

As DNA, the CDR3 is TGCAGCGTTGAACGGGTCTCTGGGGCCAACGTCCTGACTTTC. Residues: CSVERVSGANVLTF. The V gene is TRBV29-1, the J gene TRBJ2-6; D gene ambiguous. The V end lost 2 bases, the J end lost 0 bases, and 5 bases lay between the germline ends. Germline loops: CDR1 SQVTM, CDR2 ANQGSEA. The CDR3 spans 14 residues.

This chain joins TRBV5-6 and TRBJ2-2; tentatively, D is TRBD1 (5 bases). The CDR3 length is 15 residues. Germline V gene sequence: CDR1 SGHDT, CDR2 YYEEEE. Trimming pared 0 bases from V and 5 bases from J, leaving 11 bases between. The CDR3 protein is CASSLEGRRTGELFF. The DNA for the CDR3 is TGTGCCAGCAGCTTGGAGGGGCGGCGGACCGGGGAGCTGTTTTTT.

This clone was seen only once. This sequence joins TRBV10-3 and TRBJ2-7; D may be TRBD2 (6 bases). V lost 7 bases and J lost 5, with 15 bases in between. In germline, CDR1 is ENHRY, CDR2 SYGVKD. The CDR3 contains 13 residues. CDR3 nucleotides: TGTGCCATCACCCGGGACTCCCCCAACGAGCAGTACTTC. It translates to CAITRDSPNEQYF.

The chain recombines TRBV19 with TRBJ2-1; 10 nucleotides line up with TRBD2. V gave up 5 bases and J gave up 7 bases; unmatched junction bases: 14. The length of the CDR3 is 17 residues. The V gene's germline CDR1 is LNHDA and CDR2 SQIVND (reference sequence). The chain's CDR3 is CASSLKGVLAGGNEQFF. The CDR3 nucleotides are TGTGCCAGTAGTCTCAAAGGTGTATTAGCGGGAGGAAATGAGCAGTTCTTC.

The genes are TRBV11-1 and TRBJ2-7; 10 positions agree with TRBD1. Germline V gene sequence: CDR1 SGHAT, CDR2 FQDESV (reference sequence). J lost 3 bases, V lost 6 bases, and 8 bases had no gene match. This CDR3 is 15 amino acids long. The CDR3 nucleotides are TGTGCCAGCAGGGACCCGGGACAGGGGCACTACGAGCAGTACTTC. Translated: CASRDPGQGHYEQYF.

The CDR3: CASSLSTGQNEQYF. The CDR3, as DNA: TGTGCCAGCAGCTTAAGTACGGGACAGAACGAGCAGTACTTC. This chain connects TRBV7-8 to TRBJ2-7; 7 bases agree with TRBD1. Losses at the gene ends were 2 bases for V and 5 bases for J; bases not matched to a gene: 6. This CDR3 spans 14 amino acids. Looked up from germline, CDR1 is SGHVS and CDR2 is FQNEAQ.

This rearrangement joins TRBV28 to TRBJ1-5; 9 nucleotides agree with TRBD1. Germline CDR1 is MDHEN and CDR2 is SYDVKM. V was clipped by 7 bases and J by 7 bases; unmatched bases: 8. The CDR3 loop spans 14 amino acids. The CDR3 DNA sequence: TGTGCCAGCACCTCGGGGACAGGGAGGCAGCCCCAGCATTTT. Protein product: CASTSGTGRQPQHF.

V gene TRBV5-1 combines with J gene TRBJ2-3; 13 bases match TRBD2. V was clipped by 4 bases and J by 6 bases; unmatched bases: 5. This CDR3 region has 15 residues. Germline CDR1 SGHRS, CDR2 YFSETQ. The DNA of the CDR3 is TGCGCCAGCAGCGAGAGGACTAGCGGGAGCGATACGCAGTATTTT. Its protein is CASSERTSGSDTQYF.